The TCR beta chain described here comes from a study of regulatory T cells in long-lasting Graves disease. Study-level findings and limits: Persistent disease was associated with favored TRBV28 usage and with favored use of TRBJ1-2 and TRBJ2-5.

Looked up from germline, CDR1 is SGHRS and CDR2 is YFSETQ. V dropped 0 bases and J dropped 5 bases, with 8 bases sitting between them. This CDR3 spans 13 amino acids. The time point: newly diagnosed GD, antithyroid drugs for less than 3 months. PBMC-derived RNA was used for the TCR library. Doctors identified Graves' disease using the American Thyroid Association guidelines. Library construction for TCR beta used iRepertoire HTBI primers and Arm-PCR of CDR3 regions. TCRdb reprocessed the multiplex PCR reads with MiXCR, giving one entry per CDR3 protein. The table lists 300,000 to 400,000 distinct CDR3 sequences, about a sixth of them singletons. This clonotype was recorded a few times. Its specificity is not known. This CDR3 is missing its conserved last phenylalanine or tryptophan, likely due to a read error.

This receptor was identified in a female donor with Graves disease. The chain uses TRBV5-1 and TRBJ1-1; D is unclear. The input for sequencing was peripheral blood mononuclear cells (PBMCs), taken at new diagnosis, from a patient treated with antithyroid drugs. The CDR3 DNA follows: TGCGCCAGCAGCTTGGCCACAGAGACTGAAGCTTTCTCT. Its protein is CASSLATETEAFS.